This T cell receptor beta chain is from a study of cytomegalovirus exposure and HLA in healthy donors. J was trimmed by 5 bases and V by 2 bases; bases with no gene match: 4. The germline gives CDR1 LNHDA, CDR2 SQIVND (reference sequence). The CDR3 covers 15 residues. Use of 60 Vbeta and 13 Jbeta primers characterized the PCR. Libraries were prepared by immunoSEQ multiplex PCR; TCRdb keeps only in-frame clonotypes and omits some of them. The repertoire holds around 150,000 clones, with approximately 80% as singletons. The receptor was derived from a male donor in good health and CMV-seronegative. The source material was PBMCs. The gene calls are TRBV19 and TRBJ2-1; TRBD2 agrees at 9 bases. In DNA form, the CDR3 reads TGTGCCAGTAGTATACTAGCGGGGATAAACAATGAGCAGTTCTTC. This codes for CASSILAGINNEQFF.